The 26 T cell receptor beta chains reported below all come from one sample, sequenced in a study of blood T cell repertoires in COVID-19. Here immunoSEQ multiplex PCR was the method, and the copy in TCRdb shows in-frame clones only, minus some. This sample has about 69,000 clones; 60% to 80% occur once, and the top ten carry about 17%. The sequencing input was peripheral blood. The receptors were sampled from a man between 60 and 75 years old with acute or convalescent COVID-19.

In this sample, this clone turned up a few times. This chain joins TRBV10-1 and TRBJ2-3; D possibly corresponds to TRBD2 (6 bases). The CDR3 extends over 16 amino acids. Trimming pared 2 bases from V and 2 bases from J, leaving 14 bases between. Germline CDR1 is WNHNN and CDR2 is SYGVQD (reference sequence). This CDR3 is CASSEGRRGSTDTQYF. CDR3 nucleotides: TGCGCCAGCAGTGAGGGGCGGCGGGGATCCACAGATACGCAGTATTTT.

This clone was seen once. V and J are TRBV6-5 and TRBJ2-3; TRBD1 matches at 8 bases. This CDR3 spans 14 amino acids. Germline V gives CDR1 MNHEY, CDR2 SVGAGI. Trimming took 6 bases from V and 2 from J; bases not matched to a gene: 4. The CDR3 nucleotides read TGTGCCAGCAGGGACAGGGTCTCCACAGATACGCAGTATTTT. Translation gives CASRDRVSTDTQYF.

This clone showed up just a few times. The chain uses TRBV5-4 and TRBJ2-2; TRBD1 matches 9 bases. CDR3 length: 17 residues. Germline values: CDR1 SGHNT, CDR2 YYREEE (reference sequence). The J segment lost 4 bases and the V segment lost 3 bases, leaving 10 bases of the junction unmatched. DNA for the CDR3: TGTGCCAGCAGCTCTGGGTCGGGACAGGGCGGCACCGGGGAGCTGTTTTTT. Translation gives CASSSGSGQGGTGELFF.

This clone was detected once. The rearrangement uses TRBV6-2 or TRBV6-3 and TRBJ2-5, with TRBD2 as a possible D gene (7 bases). The CDR3 totals 14 residues. Trimming took 0 bases from V and 7 from J, leaving 12 bases between them. Per germline, CDR1 MNHEY and CDR2 SVGEGT. CDR3 sequence (DNA): TGTGCCAGCAGTTACTCGGGGGGGCCGGTGACCCAGTACTTC. Its protein is CASSYSGGPVTQYF.

The V call is TRBV5-1, the J call TRBJ1-5; 7 nucleotides agree with TRBD1. Germline CDR1 reads SGHRS; CDR2 reads YFSETQ. V shed 0 bases and J 6 bases; nucleotides not matched to a gene: 3. The CDR3 covers 14 residues. This CDR3 reads CASSLGAGGQPQHF. The CDR3 DNA follows: TGCGCCAGCAGCTTGGGGGCAGGGGGTCAGCCCCAGCATTTT.

V is TRBV5-1 and J is TRBJ1-4; 11 bases align to TRBD1. CDR1 SGHRS and CDR2 YFSETQ come from the germline V gene. The CDR3 consists of 16 residues. The V segment lost 4 bases and the J segment 8 bases; nucleotides outside the gene matches: 10. The CDR3 nucleotides read TGCGCCAGCAGCAATGGACAGGGGGCAAATTTGGAAAAACTGTTTTTT. Translated, it gives CASSNGQGANLEKLFF.

This clone qualifies as medium-sized. This chain connects TRBV5-6 to TRBJ2-3; TRBD1 matches 9 bases. Germline assignment: CDR1 SGHDT and CDR2 YYEEEE. The CDR3 has 16 residues. V shed 4 bases and J 5 bases; nucleotides not matched to a gene: 11. Written as DNA, the CDR3 is TGTGCCAGCAGCGAAGACCTTGACAGGGGGGGAGATACGCAGTATTTT. This encodes CASSEDLDRGGDTQYF. Drawing the rest from reference TRBV5-6 and TRBJ2-3, the complete variable domain is DAGVTQSPTHLIKTRGQQVTLRCSPKSGHDTVSWYQQALGQGPQFIFQYYEEEERQRGNFPDRFSGHQFPNYSSELNVNALLLGDSALYLCASSEDLDRGGDTQYFGPGTRLTVL.

This clone has more than one count but fewer than ten. This chain joins TRBV7-9 and TRBJ1-3, with 11 bases lining up with TRBD1. The CDR3 has 17 amino acids. CDR1 is SEHNR and CDR2 is FQNEAQ in the germline V gene (reference sequence). V trimming: 0 bases; J trimming: 8 bases; junction bases outside the gene matches: 9. The CDR3 region has the DNA TGTGCCAGCAGCTTAGCCCTCTCTGGACAGGGGGCGGACACCATATATTTT. Residues: CASSLALSGQGADTIYF.

V usage is TRBV5-1 and J usage is TRBJ1-3; 11 bases map to TRBD1. Losses at the gene ends were 5 bases for V and 3 bases for J; bases not matched to a gene: 13. Germline V gene sequence: CDR1 SGHRS, CDR2 YFSETQ. CDR3 length: 18 residues. The DNA of the CDR3 is TGCGCCAGCAGTCCCGCCGCCTCCGGGACAGGGGGTGGAAACACCATATATTTT. It specifies CASSPAASGTGGGNTIYF. Complete variable domain (other parts from reference TRBV5-1 and TRBJ1-3): KAGVTQTPRYLIKTRGQQVTLSCSPISGHRSVSWYQQTPGQGLQFLFEYFSETQRNKGNFPGRFSGRQFSNSRSEMNVSTLELGDSALYLCASSPAASGTGGGNTIYFGEGSWLTVV.

The chain carries TRBV7-2 and TRBJ2-3; 8 bases line up with TRBD2. The ends lost 6 bases at V and 1 base at J; junction bases unmatched: 12. Germline lookup yields CDR1 SGHTA and CDR2 FQGNSA. The CDR3 consists of 17 residues. The CDR3: CASRSRRGAGGTDTQYF. The CDR3 region has the DNA TGTGCCAGCAGGTCCCGCAGGGGAGCGGGGGGCACAGATACGCAGTATTTT.

This chain connects TRBV5-1 to TRBJ1-4; TRBD1 aligns across 7 bases. The CDR3 covers 14 residues. With V trimmed by 3 bases and J by 7 bases, 6 bases remained unmatched. CDR1 and CDR2 (germline): SGHRS, YFSETQ. CDR3 nucleotide sequence: TGCGCCAGCAGCTCTGGGACAGTTGGTGAAAAACTGTTTTTT. Protein sequence: CASSSGTVGEKLFF.

V is TRBV10-3 and J is TRBJ2-7, with D uncertain. Trimming pared 4 bases from V and 4 bases from J, leaving 5 bases between. Germline CDR1 reads ENHRY; CDR2 reads SYGVKD. The CDR3 loop spans 11 amino acids. Here the CDR3 DNA reads TGTGCCATCAGTGCAGATTACGAGCAGTACTTC. It codes for CAISADYEQYF.

This clone was counted between two and nine times. The rearrangement uses TRBV19 and TRBJ1-6; 8 positions agree with TRBD1. V was clipped by 3 bases and J by 7 bases; unmatched bases: 5. This CDR3 comprises 15 residues. Germline V gene sequence: CDR1 LNHDA, CDR2 SQIVND (reference sequence). This CDR3 is CASSIDRGTNSPLHF. The CDR3, as DNA: TGTGCCAGTAGTATCGACAGGGGAACGAATTCACCCCTCCACTTT.

The chain carries TRBV12-5 and TRBJ2-3; TRBD2 matches at 13 bases. The ends lost 4 bases at V and 0 bases at J; junction bases unmatched: 1. CDR1 and CDR2 from the germline V gene are LGHNT and FRNRAP. This CDR3 region has 16 residues. The CDR3 protein is CASGSGLAGSTDTQYF. CDR3 DNA sequence: TGTGCTAGTGGTTCGGGACTAGCGGGGAGCACAGATACGCAGTATTTT.

This clone was detected many times. The J gene is TRBJ1-1, the V gene TRBV5-1; D is undetermined. The CDR3 loop spans 14 amino acids. V was trimmed by 0 bases and J by 10 bases, leaving 16 bases between them. Germline CDR1 reads SGHRS; CDR2 reads YFSETQ. In DNA form, the CDR3 reads TGCGCCAGCAGCTTGGCCGGTGGTTCGTCCCCAGCTTTCTTT. This codes for CASSLAGGSSPAFF.

This clone was found once. The rearrangement links TRBV5-1 to TRBJ1-1; 7 bases line up with TRBD1. Trimming removed 1 base from V and 3 bases from J; junction bases left unmatched: 9. CDR1 is SGHRS and CDR2 is YFSETQ in the germline V gene. This CDR3 is built from 16 residues. The CDR3 DNA follows: TGCGCCAGCAGCTTGCGGGACAGTATATCAGACACTGAAGCTTTCTTT. It specifies CASSLRDSISDTEAFF.

The chain carries TRBV5-4 and TRBJ1-1, with 7 bases identical to TRBD1. Germline CDR1 SGHNT, CDR2 YYREEE (reference sequence). CDR3 length: 14 residues. V shed 5 bases and J 4 bases; nucleotides not matched to a gene: 8. The chain's CDR3 is CASRPTGTPTEAFF. The CDR3 DNA reads TGTGCCAGCAGACCGACAGGGACACCCACTGAAGCTTTCTTT.

Note on this clone: The same CDR3 also results from other DNA sequences found in this sample. The chain has TRBV7-2 and TRBJ2-7, with 13 bases aligning to TRBD2. V was clipped by 5 bases and J by 4 bases; unmatched bases: 5. Germline lookup yields CDR1 SGHTA and CDR2 FQGNSA. The length of the CDR3 is 15 residues. Here the CDR3 DNA reads TGTGCCAGCAGCCCCGGACTAGCGGGGGCTTACGAGCAGTACTTC. This codes for CASSPGLAGAYEQYF.

The V gene is TRBV9, the J gene TRBJ1-2, with 8 nucleotides matching TRBD1. The CDR3 spans 16 residues. CDR1 and CDR2 (germline): SGDLS, YYNGEE. V was pared by 0 bases and J by 2 bases, with 6 bases of the junction left unmatched. The CDR3, as DNA: TGTGCCAGCAGCGTAGGGGGGACAGGAGCGAACTATGGCTACACCTTC. The encoded protein is CASSVGGTGANYGYTF.

The rearrangement uses TRBV5-6 and TRBJ1-2, with 7 positions matching TRBD1. The germline gives CDR1 SGHDT, CDR2 YYEEEE. Trimming took 4 bases from V and 1 from J; bases not matched to a gene: 7. There are 15 residues in the CDR3. The CDR3 DNA is TGTGCCAGCAGCGCCTGGGACAGCCTTAACTATGGCTACACCTTC. It codes for CASSAWDSLNYGYTF.

V is TRBV18 and J is TRBJ2-7; the match to TRBD1 covers 10 bases. Germline-derived CDR1 and CDR2 are KGHSH and LQKENI. With 2 bases clipped from V and 1 base from J, the junction kept 5 bases outside the gene matches. The CDR3 runs to 16 residues. CDR3 protein: CASSPTDRGHSYEQYF. Written as DNA, the CDR3 is TGTGCCAGCTCACCAACAGACAGGGGGCATTCCTACGAGCAGTACTTC.

The chain is built from TRBV30 and TRBJ2-7; possibly TRBD1 for D (6 bases). V lost 2 bases and J lost 0, with 11 bases in between. Germline loops: CDR1 GTSNPN, CDR2 SVGIG (reference sequence). The CDR3 contains 14 residues. The CDR3 region has the DNA TGTGCCTGGAGTCCGGGACATCACTCCTACGAGCAGTACTTC. It translates to CAWSPGHHSYEQYF.

V gene TRBV12-3 or TRBV12-4 combines with J gene TRBJ1-1, with D tentatively TRBD1 (5 bases). The CDR3 is 13 residues long. V shed 3 bases and J shed 11 bases, with 16 bases lying between them. Written as DNA, the CDR3 is TGTGCCAGCAGTTTGAGTCTAGGGGTAGCTGCTTTCTTT. It specifies CASSLSLGVAAFF.

The chain is built from TRBV6-6 and TRBJ2-5, with 7 bases that match TRBD1. The CDR3 length is 13 residues. Germline CDR1 MNHNY, CDR2 SVGAGI (reference sequence). V was clipped by 2 bases and J by 4 bases; unmatched bases: 1. The CDR3 DNA is TGTGCCAGCAGTTACACAGGGGTAGAGACCCAGTACTTC. It codes for CASSYTGVETQYF.

This clone has a count of ten or more. The rearrangement joins TRBV13 to TRBJ1-2; 8 positions agree with TRBD1. This CDR3 has 15 amino acids. Germline trimming cut 5 bases from V and 4 bases from J; bases unmatched to any gene: 9. Germline assignment: CDR1 PRHDT and CDR2 FYEKMQ (reference sequence). CDR3 sequence reads: CASSLLTGGSYGYTF. DNA of the CDR3: TGTGCCAGCAGCCTCCTAACAGGGGGTTCCTATGGCTACACCTTC.

V and J are TRBV7-6 and TRBJ1-1; TRBD1 is a possible D gene (6 bases). Trimming took off 4 bases at V and 10 bases at J, with 25 bases between the two ends. Per germline, CDR1 SGHVS and CDR2 FNYEAQ. This CDR3 contains 16 residues. CDR3 coding DNA: TGTGCCAGCAGCTCACCGGGACACGGCCATGGCGGGGGAGCTTTCTTT. It encodes CASSSPGHGHGGGAFF.